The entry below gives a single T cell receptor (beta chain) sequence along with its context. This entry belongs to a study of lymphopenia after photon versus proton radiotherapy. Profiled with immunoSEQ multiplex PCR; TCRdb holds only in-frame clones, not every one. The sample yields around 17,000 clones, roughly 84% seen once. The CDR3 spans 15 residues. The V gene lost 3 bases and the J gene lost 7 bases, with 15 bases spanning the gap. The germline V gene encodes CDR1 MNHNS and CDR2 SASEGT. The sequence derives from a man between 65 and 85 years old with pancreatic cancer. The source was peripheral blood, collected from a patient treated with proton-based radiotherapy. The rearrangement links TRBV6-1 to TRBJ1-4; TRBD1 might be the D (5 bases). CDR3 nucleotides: TGTGCCAGCAGTGATATCGCCGGGGCTGGTGAAAAACTGTTTTTT. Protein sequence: CASSDIAGAGEKLFF.